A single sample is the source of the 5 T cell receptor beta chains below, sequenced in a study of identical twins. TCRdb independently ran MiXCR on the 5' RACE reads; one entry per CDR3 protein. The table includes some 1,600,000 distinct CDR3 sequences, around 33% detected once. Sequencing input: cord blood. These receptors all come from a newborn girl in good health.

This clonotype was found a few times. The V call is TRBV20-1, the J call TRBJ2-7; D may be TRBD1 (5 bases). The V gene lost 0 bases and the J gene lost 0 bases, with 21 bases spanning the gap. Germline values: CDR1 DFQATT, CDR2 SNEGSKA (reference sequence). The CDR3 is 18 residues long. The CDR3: CSARDSPSEDIFSYEQYF. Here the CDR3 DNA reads TGCAGTGCTAGAGACTCCCCAAGCGAGGACATATTCTCCTACGAGCAGTACTTC.

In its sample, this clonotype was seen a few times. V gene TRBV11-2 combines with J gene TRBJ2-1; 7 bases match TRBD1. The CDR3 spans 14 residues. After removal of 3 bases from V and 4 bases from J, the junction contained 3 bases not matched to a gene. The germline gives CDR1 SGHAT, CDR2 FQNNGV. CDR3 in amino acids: CASSFDREYNEQFF. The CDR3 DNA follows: TGTGCCAGCAGCTTCGACAGGGAATACAATGAGCAGTTCTTC.

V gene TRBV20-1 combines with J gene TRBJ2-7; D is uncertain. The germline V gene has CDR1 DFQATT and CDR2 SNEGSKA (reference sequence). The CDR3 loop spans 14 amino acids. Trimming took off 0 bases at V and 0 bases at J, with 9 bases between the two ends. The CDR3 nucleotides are TGCAGTGCTAGAGATGCGACATCCTCCTACGAGCAGTACTTC. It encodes CSARDATSSYEQYF.

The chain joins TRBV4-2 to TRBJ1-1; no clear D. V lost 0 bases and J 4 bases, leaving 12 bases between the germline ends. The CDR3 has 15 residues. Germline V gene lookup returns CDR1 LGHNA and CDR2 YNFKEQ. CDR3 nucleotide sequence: TGTGCCAGCAGCCAAGATTCCAGCCTGAGCACTGAAGCTTTCTTT. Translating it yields CASSQDSSLSTEAFF.

The CDR3, as DNA: TGTGCCAGCAGCTTATTGGCAGGGGGGGTCAACACTGAAGCTTTCTTT. This gives the protein CASSLLAGGVNTEAFF. The V call is TRBV7-2, the J call TRBJ1-1, with 7 nucleotides matching TRBD1. Per germline, CDR1 SGHTA and CDR2 FQGNSA. The CDR3 length is 16 residues. V gave up 2 bases and J gave up 2 bases; unmatched junction bases: 8.